This T cell receptor beta chain was documented in a study of identifying expanded T cells in peripheral blood. Study-wide findings and caveats: Clone count variance between roughly 2-week samples rose with total template count. About 1.2 clones differed between technical replicates, versus about 15 and 19 over time.

Healthy donors had no documented immune events, such as infections, while sampled. This CDR3 comprises 15 residues. In germline, CDR1 is SGDLS, CDR2 YYNGEE. The J segment lost 2 bases and the V segment lost 1 base, leaving 3 bases of the junction unmatched. As concerns this clone: Its antigen is not identified.

TCRdb's copy holds only in-frame clones and misses some; the assay was immunoSEQ multiplex PCR. The sample holds around 100,000 clones, around 89% seen once. Sequenced input: blood. The chain links TRBV9 to TRBJ1-3, with TRBD1 matching over 7 bases. This TCR derives from a person aged 18 to 70 in good health. For the CDR3, the DNA is TGTGCCAGCAGCGTACACCAGGGGGCTGGAAACACCATATATTTT. As protein: CASSVHQGAGNTIYF.